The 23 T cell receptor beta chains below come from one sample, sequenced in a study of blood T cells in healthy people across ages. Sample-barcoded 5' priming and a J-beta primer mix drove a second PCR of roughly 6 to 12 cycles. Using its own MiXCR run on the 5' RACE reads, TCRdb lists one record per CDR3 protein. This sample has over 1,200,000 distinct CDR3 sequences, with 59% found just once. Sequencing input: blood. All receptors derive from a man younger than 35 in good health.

CDR3 sequence: CATSRAPGGDYGYTF. The CDR3, as DNA: TGTGCCACCAGCAGGGCGCCTGGGGGGGACTATGGCTACACCTTC. V usage is TRBV15 and J usage is TRBJ1-2, with D perhaps TRBD1 (5 bases). Germline CDR1 is LNHNV and CDR2 is YYDKDF (reference sequence). The V end lost 3 bases, the J end lost 3 bases, and 14 bases lay between the germline ends. This CDR3 spans 15 amino acids.

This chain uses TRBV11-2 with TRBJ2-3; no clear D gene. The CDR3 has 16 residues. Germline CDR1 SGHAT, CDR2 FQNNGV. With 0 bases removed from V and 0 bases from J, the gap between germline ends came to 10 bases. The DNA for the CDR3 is TGTGCCAGCAGCTTAGATGGGGTCTCTAGCACAGATACGCAGTATTTT. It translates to CASSLDGVSSTDTQYF.

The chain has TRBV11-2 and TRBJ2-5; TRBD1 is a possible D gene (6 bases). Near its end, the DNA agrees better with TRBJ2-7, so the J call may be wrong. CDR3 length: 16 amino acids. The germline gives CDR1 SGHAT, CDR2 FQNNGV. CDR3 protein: CASSSPRGTPPYEQYF. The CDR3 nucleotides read TGTGCCAGCAGCTCCCCGAGGGGGACGCCTCCCTACGAGCAGTACTTC.

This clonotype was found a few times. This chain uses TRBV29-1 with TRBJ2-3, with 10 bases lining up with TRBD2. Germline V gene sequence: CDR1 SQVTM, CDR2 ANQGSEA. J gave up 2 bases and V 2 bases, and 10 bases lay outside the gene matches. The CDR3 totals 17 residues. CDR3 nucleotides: TGCAGCGTTGAACTCCTGGAACTAGCGGGGTTCACAGATACGCAGTATTTT. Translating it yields CSVELLELAGFTDTQYF.

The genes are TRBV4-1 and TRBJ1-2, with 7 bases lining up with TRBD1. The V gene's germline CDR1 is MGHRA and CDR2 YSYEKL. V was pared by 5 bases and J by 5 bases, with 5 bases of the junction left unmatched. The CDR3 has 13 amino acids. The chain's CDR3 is CASSVPGQYGYTF. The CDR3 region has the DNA TGCGCCAGCAGCGTTCCGGGACAGTATGGCTACACCTTC.

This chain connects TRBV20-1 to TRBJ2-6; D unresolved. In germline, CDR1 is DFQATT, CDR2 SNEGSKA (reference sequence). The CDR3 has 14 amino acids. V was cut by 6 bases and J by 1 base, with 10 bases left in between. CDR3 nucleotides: TGCAGTGCCCTTGGGCCGTCTGGGGCCAACGTCCTGACTTTC. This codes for CSALGPSGANVLTF.

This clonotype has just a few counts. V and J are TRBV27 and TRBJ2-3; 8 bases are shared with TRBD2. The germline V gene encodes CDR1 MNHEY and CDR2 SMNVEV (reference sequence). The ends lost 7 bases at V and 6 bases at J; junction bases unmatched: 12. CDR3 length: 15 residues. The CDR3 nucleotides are TGTGCCAGCATGGTGGGAGCGGGGGCGCTGGATACGCAGTATTTT. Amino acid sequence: CASMVGAGALDTQYF.

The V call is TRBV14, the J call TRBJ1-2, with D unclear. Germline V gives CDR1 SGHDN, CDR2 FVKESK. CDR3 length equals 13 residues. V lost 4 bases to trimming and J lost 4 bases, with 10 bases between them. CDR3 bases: TGTGCCAGCAGCCGGAGAACAAGCTATGGCTACACCTTC. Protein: CASSRRTSYGYTF.

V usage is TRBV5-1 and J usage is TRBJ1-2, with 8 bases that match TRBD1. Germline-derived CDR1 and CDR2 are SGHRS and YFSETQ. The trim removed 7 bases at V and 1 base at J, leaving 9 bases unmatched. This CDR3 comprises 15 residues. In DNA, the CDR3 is TGCGCCAGCGGGACCGGACAGGGCCTTAACTATGGCTACACCTTC. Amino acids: CASGTGQGLNYGYTF. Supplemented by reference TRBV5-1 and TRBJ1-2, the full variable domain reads KAGVTQTPRYLIKTRGQQVTLSCSPISGHRSVSWYQQTPGQGLQFLFEYFSETQRNKGNFPGRFSGRQFSNSRSEMNVSTLELGDSALYLCASGTGQGLNYGYTFGSGTRLTVV.

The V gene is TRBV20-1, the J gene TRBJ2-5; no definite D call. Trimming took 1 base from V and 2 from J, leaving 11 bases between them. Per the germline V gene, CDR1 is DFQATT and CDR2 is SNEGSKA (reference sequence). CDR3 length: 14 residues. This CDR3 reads CSARVGYTQETQYF. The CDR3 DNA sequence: TGCAGTGCTAGAGTGGGCTACACTCAAGAGACCCAGTACTTC.

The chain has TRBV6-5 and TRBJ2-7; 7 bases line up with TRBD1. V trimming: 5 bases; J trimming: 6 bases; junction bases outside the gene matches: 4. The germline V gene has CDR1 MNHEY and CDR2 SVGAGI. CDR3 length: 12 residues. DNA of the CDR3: TGTGCCAGCAGTAGGACAGGCTCCGAGCAGTACTTC. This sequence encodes CASSRTGSEQYF.

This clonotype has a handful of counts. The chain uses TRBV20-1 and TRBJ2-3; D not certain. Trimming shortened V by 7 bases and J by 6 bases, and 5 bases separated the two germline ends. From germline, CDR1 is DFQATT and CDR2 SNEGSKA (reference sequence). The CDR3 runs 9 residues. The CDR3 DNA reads TGCAGTGTTCCCGATACGCAGTATTTT. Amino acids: CSVPDTQYF.

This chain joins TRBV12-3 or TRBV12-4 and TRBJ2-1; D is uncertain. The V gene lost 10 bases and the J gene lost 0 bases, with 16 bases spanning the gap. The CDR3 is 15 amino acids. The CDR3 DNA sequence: TGTGCCAACATCTTGGACGCTAACTCCTACAATGAGCAGTTCTTC. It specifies CANILDANSYNEQFF.

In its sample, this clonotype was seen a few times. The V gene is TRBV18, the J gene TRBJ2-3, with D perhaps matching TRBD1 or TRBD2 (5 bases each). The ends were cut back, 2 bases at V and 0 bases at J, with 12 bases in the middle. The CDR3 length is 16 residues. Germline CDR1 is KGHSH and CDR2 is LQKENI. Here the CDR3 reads CASSPGTATSTDTQYF. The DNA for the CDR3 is TGTGCCAGCTCACCAGGGACGGCTACTAGCACAGATACGCAGTATTTT.

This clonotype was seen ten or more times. This CDR3 reads CSVATGNQNQPQHF. The DNA of the CDR3 is TGCAGCGTCGCCACCGGGAATCAAAATCAGCCCCAGCATTTT. This chain links TRBV29-1 with TRBJ1-5; D is uncertain. The CDR3 is made up of 14 amino acids. Per germline, CDR1 SQVTM and CDR2 ANQGSEA. The germline V and J ends were trimmed by 6 bases and 4 bases, with 16 bases remaining between them. Together with reference TRBV29-1 and TRBJ1-5, the CDR3 gives the full variable domain: SAVISQKPSRDICQRGTSLTIQCQVDSQVTMMFWYRQQPGQSLTLIATANQGSEATYESGFVIDKFPISRPNLTFSTLTVSNMSPEDSSIYLCSVATGNQNQPQHFGDGTRLSIL.

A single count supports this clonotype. The CDR3 reads CASSFYAYGYTF. CDR3 DNA: TGTGCCAGCAGTTTTTACGCATATGGCTACACCTTC. This chain connects TRBV12-3 or TRBV12-4 to TRBJ1-2; D gene ambiguous. Trimming stripped 3 bases from V and 5 bases from J, with 7 bases between. The CDR3 contains 12 residues.

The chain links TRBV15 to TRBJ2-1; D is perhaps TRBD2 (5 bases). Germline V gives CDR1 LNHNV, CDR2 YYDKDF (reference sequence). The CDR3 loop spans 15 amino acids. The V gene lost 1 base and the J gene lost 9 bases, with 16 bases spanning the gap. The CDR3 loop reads CATSRVGGHIPEQFF. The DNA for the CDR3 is TGTGCCACCAGCAGAGTTGGCGGGCACATCCCTGAGCAGTTCTTC.

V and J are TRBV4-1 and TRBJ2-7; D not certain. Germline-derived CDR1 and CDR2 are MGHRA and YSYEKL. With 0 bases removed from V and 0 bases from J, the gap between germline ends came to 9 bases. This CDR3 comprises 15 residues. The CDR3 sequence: CASSQDHRSSYEQYF. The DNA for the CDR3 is TGCGCCAGCAGCCAAGACCATAGGAGCTCCTACGAGCAGTACTTC.

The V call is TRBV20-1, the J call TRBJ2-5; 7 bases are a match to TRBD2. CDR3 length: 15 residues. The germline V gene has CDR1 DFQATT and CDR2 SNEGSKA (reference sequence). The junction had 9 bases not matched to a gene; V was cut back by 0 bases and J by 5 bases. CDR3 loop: CSARDGSSGEETQYF. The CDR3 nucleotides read TGCAGTGCTAGAGATGGGTCTAGCGGAGAGGAGACCCAGTACTTC.

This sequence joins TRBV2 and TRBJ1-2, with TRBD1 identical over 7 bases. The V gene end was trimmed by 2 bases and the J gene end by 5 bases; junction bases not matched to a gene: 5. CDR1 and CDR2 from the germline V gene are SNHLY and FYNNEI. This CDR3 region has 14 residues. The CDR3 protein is CASSESNRGYGYTF. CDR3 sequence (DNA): TGTGCCAGCAGTGAATCGAACAGGGGTTATGGCTACACCTTC.

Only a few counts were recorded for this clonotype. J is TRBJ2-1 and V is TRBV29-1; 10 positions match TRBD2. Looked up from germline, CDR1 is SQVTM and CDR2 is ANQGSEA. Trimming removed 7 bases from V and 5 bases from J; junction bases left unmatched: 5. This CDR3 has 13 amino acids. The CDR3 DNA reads TGCAGCGGAGTCAGCGGGAGGGACAATGAGCAGTTCTTC. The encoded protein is CSGVSGRDNEQFF.

The CDR3 is CSASPGQGGPSGANVLTF. DNA for the CDR3: TGCAGTGCGAGCCCGGGACAGGGAGGCCCTTCTGGGGCCAACGTCCTGACTTTC. The chain has TRBV20-1 and TRBJ2-6; 9 bases match TRBD1. From germline, CDR1 is DFQATT and CDR2 SNEGSKA (reference sequence). The V segment lost 6 bases and the J segment 1 base; nucleotides outside the gene matches: 13. The CDR3 sequence is 18 residues long.

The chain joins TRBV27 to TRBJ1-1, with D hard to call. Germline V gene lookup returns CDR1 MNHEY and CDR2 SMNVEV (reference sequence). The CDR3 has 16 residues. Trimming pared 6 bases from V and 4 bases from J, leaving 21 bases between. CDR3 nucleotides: TGTGCCAGCAGGCTTGGAACCAATTCCTACGGCACTGAAGCTTTCTTT. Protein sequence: CASRLGTNSYGTEAFF.